This is a list of T cell receptor beta chains from one sample in a study of Ad26.COV2.S vaccination and SARS-CoV-2 variants. Using immunoSEQ multiplex PCR, the repertoire was profiled, and TCRdb retains in-frame clones only, with some absent. Seen here are about 440,000 clones, 90% observed once, and the top ten hold roughly 4.3%. Sequencing used peripheral blood, obtained in a trial of Ad26.COV2.S vaccine versus placebo. The receptors stem from a person aged 18-65 years who received the Ad26.COV2.S COVID-19 vaccine or a placebo. The CDR3 runs from the conserved cysteine through the conserved F or W. A D gene is named only where the DNA matches it firmly. Expanded clones get a size class; other rows say once, few or many, or leave the size out.

>-|-|TRBV12-2|TRBJ1-5
CASRNRGHPEAPQHF
TGTGCAAGTCGCAACCGGGGACACCCAGAGGCGCCCCAGCATTTT
>-|TRBD1|TRBV24-1|TRBJ2-3
CATSDPGTGSYTDTQYF
TGTGCCACCAGTGACCCTGGGACAGGGAGTTATACAGATACGCAGTATTTT
>-|-|TRBV7-8|TRBJ2-3
CASSLSLGRGADTQYF
TGTGCCAGCAGCCTTAGTCTTGGCAGGGGAGCAGATACGCAGTATTTT
>-|-|TRBV7-2|TRBJ2-5
CASSLGASRTQYF
TGTGCCAGCAGCTTAGGGGCCTCACGGACCCAGTACTTC
>-|-|TRBV5-6|TRBJ1-5
CASSLTGGSHQPQHF
TGTGCCAGCAGCTTGACGGGGGGCAGCCATCAGCCCCAGCATTTT
>-|TRBD2|TRBV29-1|TRBJ2-1
CSVELIAGISSYNEQFF
TGCAGCGTTGAACTTATAGCGGGGATTAGCTCCTACAATGAGCAGTTCTTC
>-|-|TRBV6-2/TRBV6-3|TRBJ1-1
CASSPGAGNTEAFF
TGTGCCAGCAGTCCCGGGGCCGGGAACACTGAAGCTTTCTTT
>-|TRBD1|TRBV7-9|TRBJ2-7
CASRYGQGINF
TGTGCCAGCAGATATGGACAGGGGATCAACTTC
>-|-|TRBV4-2|TRBJ2-7
CASSVRMGVGDEQYF
TGTGCCAGCAGCGTGCGGATGGGGGTTGGCGACGAGCAGTACTTC
>-|-|TRBV7-7|TRBJ2-3
CASSSGLSGDTQYF
TGTGCCAGCAGCAGCGGACTAAGTGGAGATACGCAGTATTTT
>-|-|TRBV6-6|TRBJ1-1
CASSYDLGAGEAFF
TGTGCCAGCAGTTACGATCTGGGGGCGGGGGAAGCTTTCTTT
>-|TRBD2|TRBV19|TRBJ2-3
CASSAKLVAGGDTQYF
TGTGCCAGTAGTGCAAAGCTAGTAGCGGGAGGAGATACGCAGTATTTT
>once|-|TRBV6-6|TRBJ2-5
CASSYSGSGETQYF
TGTGCCAGCAGTTACTCGGGGTCTGGAGAGACCCAGTACTTC
>-|TRBD1|TRBV5-5|TRBJ2-7
CASSSPGQGWEQYF
TGTGCCAGCAGCTCACCGGGACAGGGGTGGGAGCAGTACTTC
>once|-|TRBV4-1|TRBJ2-7
CASSQGSESSYEQYF
TGCGCCAGCAGCCAAGGGTCGGAGAGCTCCTACGAGCAGTACTTC
>-|TRBD2|TRBV10-3|TRBJ2-1
CAIRRTSGSVDEQFF
TGTGCCATCAGACGAACTAGCGGGAGTGTGGATGAGCAGTTCTTC